This T cell receptor (beta chain) was identified during a study of cytomegalovirus exposure and HLA in healthy donors. Whole-study findings and limits: In a later analysis, HLA-associated beta chains showed higher expansion and lower generation probabilities than comparable chains. There were 150 to 200 TCR beta chains listed as cytomegalovirus-associated. Later on, analysis showed that most CMV-associated TCR beta chains appeared to be HLA-restricted.

In the PCR, 60 Vbeta and 13 Jbeta primers were used. Data came from immunoSEQ multiplex PCR; TCRdb stores just in-frame clones and leaves some out. The sample has approximately 120,000 clones, about 80% seen once. To note about this clone: Its specificity is unknown.

The CDR3 is 17 residues long. V lost 2 bases to trimming and J lost 1 base, with 15 bases between them. Germline V gene lookup returns CDR1 SGHKS and CDR2 YYEKEE (reference sequence). This sequence originates from a man aged 25 to 40 in good health and CMV-seropositive. Sequenced: PBMCs. The gene calls are TRBV5-5 and TRBJ2-2; D possibly corresponds to TRBD1 (6 bases). The CDR3 here is CASSFFSGTRNTGELFF. CDR3 DNA: TGTGCCAGCAGCTTTTTCTCCGGGACAAGGAACACCGGGGAGCTGTTTTTT.